Listed here are 32 T cell receptor beta chains from one sample, sequenced in a study of shared clonotypes between healthy human individuals. Clones were sequenced by immunoSEQ multiplex PCR, and TCRdb holds only the in-frame ones, with some missing. Of millions of clones listed, roughly 95% are singletons. The naive CD8 subset, CD45RO-negative cells positively selected for CCR7, excluded terminally differentiated effector memory CD45RA+ cells. Sequencing input: naive CD8+ T cells sorted from blood. The source is a man aged 18 to 35 in good health.

The genes are TRBV7-2 and TRBJ2-3; TRBD1 matches at 7 bases. Germline CDR1 is SGHTA and CDR2 is FQGNSA. The CDR3 is 15 residues long. The V segment lost 5 bases and the J segment 5 bases; nucleotides outside the gene matches: 10. The CDR3 loop is CASSPDAPGGDTQYF. Here the CDR3 DNA reads TGTGCCAGCAGCCCGGACGCCCCAGGGGGAGATACGCAGTATTTT. Filled out from reference TRBV7-2 and TRBJ2-3, the complete variable domain reads GAGVSQSPSNKVTEKGKDVELRCDPISGHTALYWYRQSLGQGLEFLIYFQGNSAPDKSGLPSDRFSAERTGGSVSTLTIQRTQQEDSAVYLCASSPDAPGGDTQYFGPGTRLTVL.

The chain joins TRBV30 to TRBJ2-7, with D perhaps TRBD1 or TRBD2 (5 bases each). Deletions cut 2 bases from V and 2 bases from J, with 13 bases between. Germline CDR1 GTSNPN, CDR2 SVGIG (reference sequence). This CDR3 is built from 14 residues. The CDR3 protein is CAWSWDGPTYEQYF. CDR3 in DNA: TGTGCCTGGAGTTGGGACGGACCGACCTACGAGCAGTACTTC.

Here the CDR3 reads CASSLEGTGGNTIYF. The CDR3 DNA reads as TGTGCCAGCAGCTTGGAGGGGACAGGGGGGAACACCATATATTTT. This chain links TRBV5-4 with TRBJ1-3; 11 bases match TRBD1. This CDR3 region has 15 residues. CDR1 is SGHNT, CDR2 YYREEE, per germline (reference sequence). V shed 0 bases, J shed 7 bases, and the junction held 3 bases outside the gene matches.

The chain recombines TRBV4-1 with TRBJ2-7, with D possibly being TRBD1 or TRBD2 (6 bases each). Germline CDR1 is MGHRA and CDR2 is YSYEKL. V lost 4 bases and J lost 0, with 13 bases in between. This CDR3 contains 15 residues. In nucleotides, the CDR3 is TGCGCCAGCAGCCTTGGTCGGGGGCCCTCCTACGAGCAGTACTTC. Translation gives CASSLGRGPSYEQYF.

The chain is built from TRBV28 and TRBJ1-2; no clear D gene. The CDR3 covers 12 residues. Trimming took 3 bases from V and 5 from J, leaving 7 bases between them. Germline assignment: CDR1 MDHEN and CDR2 SYDVKM. The CDR3 loop is CASSFAEYGYTF. In nucleotides, the CDR3 is TGTGCCAGCAGTTTCGCAGAGTATGGCTACACCTTC.

The chain recombines TRBV27 with TRBJ2-2; 9 bases align to TRBD1. V shed 5 bases and J 6 bases; nucleotides not matched to a gene: 7. The CDR3 runs to 15 residues. Germline loops: CDR1 MNHEY, CDR2 SMNVEV (reference sequence). CDR3 in amino acids: CASSDRQGGPGELFF. In DNA form, the CDR3 reads TGTGCCAGCAGTGACCGACAGGGGGGTCCCGGGGAGCTGTTTTTT.

The chain uses TRBV4-2 and TRBJ1-4, with D unresolved. Per the germline V gene, CDR1 is LGHNA and CDR2 is YNFKEQ. This CDR3 spans 15 amino acids. The V end lost 1 base, the J end lost 6 bases, and 12 bases lay between the germline ends. CDR3 region: CASSQAGPQDEKLFF. CDR3 coding DNA: TGTGCCAGCAGCCAAGCCGGGCCCCAGGATGAAAAACTGTTTTTT.

The CDR3 nucleotides read TGTGCCAGCAGTTACTCGACATCCGGGAGTGGTGGCTACACCTTC. Residues: CASSYSTSGSGGYTF. The V and J genes are TRBV6-5 and TRBJ1-2; D gene unclear. Germline lookup yields CDR1 MNHEY and CDR2 SVGAGI. The germline V and J ends were trimmed by 0 bases and 7 bases, with 15 bases remaining between them. This CDR3 spans 15 amino acids.

The rearrangement joins TRBV6-1 to TRBJ2-7; 7 nucleotides agree with TRBD2. Trimming removed 2 bases from V and 0 bases from J; junction bases left unmatched: 4. Per germline, CDR1 MNHNS and CDR2 SASEGT. The CDR3 extends over 15 amino acids. CDR3 DNA: TGTGCCAGCAGTGAACTGTCTAGCGGCTCCTACGAGCAGTACTTC. Its protein product is CASSELSSGSYEQYF.

The genes are TRBV4-3 and TRBJ2-7, with D perhaps matching TRBD1 or TRBD2 (5 bases each). Trimming left V 4 bases short and J 0 bases short, with 13 bases between. In germline, CDR1 is LGHNA, CDR2 YSLEER. The CDR3 spans 15 residues. This chain's CDR3 is CASSRGSGLSYEQYF. The CDR3 DNA sequence: TGCGCCAGCAGCCGGGGGAGCGGACTCTCCTACGAGCAGTACTTC.

V usage is TRBV5-1 and J usage is TRBJ1-1, with D uncertain. This CDR3 is built from 18 residues. Trimming took 4 bases from V and 0 from J, leaving 22 bases between them. CDR1 is SGHRS and CDR2 is YFSETQ in the germline V gene. The CDR3 bases are TGCGCCAGCAGCGCGGAGACGCGGGAGGCCGGGATGAACACTGAAGCTTTCTTT. It codes for CASSAETREAGMNTEAFF.

The genes are TRBV4-3 and TRBJ2-3; 8 bases line up with TRBD1. The CDR3 covers 17 residues. Germline V gene sequence: CDR1 LGHNA, CDR2 YSLEER. The ends lost 0 bases at V and 3 bases at J; junction bases unmatched: 8. Written as DNA, the CDR3 is TGCGCCAGCAGCCAAGATCCCCCACAGGGGGAAACAGATACGCAGTATTTT. It yields the protein CASSQDPPQGETDTQYF.

V usage is TRBV9 and J usage is TRBJ2-1; 11 bases map to TRBD2. V gave up 3 bases and J gave up 5 bases; unmatched junction bases: 13. In germline, CDR1 is SGDLS, CDR2 YYNGEE. The CDR3 consists of 18 residues. CDR3 protein: CASSDGTSGPLHHNEQFF. The CDR3 nucleotides are TGTGCCAGCAGCGACGGGACTAGCGGACCACTACACCACAATGAGCAGTTCTTC. The full variable domain, rest sourced from reference TRBV9 and TRBJ2-1, is DSGVTQTPKHLITATGQRVTLRCSPRSGDLSVYWYQQSLDQGLQFLIQYYNGEERAKGNILERFSAQQFPDLHSELNLSSLELGDSALYFCASSDGTSGPLHHNEQFFGPGTRLTVL.

This chain uses TRBV6-5 with TRBJ2-7, with no clear D. The V end lost 3 bases, the J end lost 1 base, and 7 bases lay between the germline ends. The CDR3 contains 13 residues. Germline V gene sequence: CDR1 MNHEY, CDR2 SVGAGI. The CDR3 DNA reads as TGTGCCAGCAGTTATGACGAGTCCTACGAGCAGTACTTC. It yields the protein CASSYDESYEQYF.

The J gene is TRBJ2-7, the V gene TRBV12-5, with D perhaps matching TRBD2 (5 bases). The ends were cut back, 1 base at V and 4 bases at J, with 14 bases in the middle. Germline V gene sequence: CDR1 LGHNT, CDR2 FRNRAP. The CDR3 extends over 15 amino acids. CDR3: CASGLGVGVAYEQYF. DNA of the CDR3: TGTGCTAGTGGTTTGGGCGTGGGAGTTGCGTACGAGCAGTACTTC.

The count of this clone is one. The CDR3 reads CASKQGALYQETQYF. CDR3 bases: TGTGCCTCAAAGCAGGGGGCCCTGTACCAAGAGACCCAGTACTTC. The chain uses TRBV30 and TRBJ2-5; 8 nucleotides match TRBD1. Losses at the gene ends were 7 bases for V and 0 bases for J; bases not matched to a gene: 10. The CDR3 is 15 amino acids. The germline V gene has CDR1 GTSNPN and CDR2 SVGIG (reference sequence).

The rearrangement joins TRBV13 to TRBJ2-5; 10 positions agree with TRBD2. The CDR3 has 15 amino acids. Trimming took 2 bases from V and 4 from J; bases not matched to a gene: 4. Germline V gene sequence: CDR1 PRHDT, CDR2 FYEKMQ (reference sequence). The CDR3 spells CASSLLAGVGETQYF. CDR3 in DNA: TGTGCCAGCAGCTTACTAGCGGGAGTTGGAGAGACCCAGTACTTC.

The chain is built from TRBV2 and TRBJ2-7; 11 bases align to TRBD1. The CDR3 is 14 amino acids. After removal of 6 bases from V and 2 bases from J, the junction contained 3 bases not matched to a gene. Germline loops: CDR1 SNHLY, CDR2 FYNNEI. Written as DNA, the CDR3 is TGTGCCAGCAGAACGGGACAGGGGGCCTACGAGCAGTACTTC. It specifies CASRTGQGAYEQYF.

The chain recombines TRBV29-1 with TRBJ2-7; D is perhaps TRBD1 (6 bases). Per the germline V gene, CDR1 is SQVTM and CDR2 is ANQGSEA. The CDR3 is 13 amino acids. Trimming took off 6 bases at V and 0 bases at J, with 12 bases between the two ends. The CDR3 loop is CSVFRDNSYEQYF. The CDR3 region has the DNA TGCAGCGTATTTCGGGACAACTCCTACGAGCAGTACTTC.

The J gene is TRBJ1-1, the V gene TRBV28; D is unresolved. The CDR3 sequence is 15 residues long. Germline loops: CDR1 MDHEN, CDR2 SYDVKM. The V end was cut by 1 base, the J end by 3 bases, with 12 bases between. DNA for the CDR3: TGTGCCAGCAGTTTATTTCCCCTGGCCGACACTGAAGCTTTCTTT. It yields the protein CASSLFPLADTEAFF.

Turning to this clone: At the DNA level, this CDR3 is encoded by other sequences in the same sample as well. V and J are TRBV27 and TRBJ1-5, with D possibly being TRBD1 (5 bases). The V and J ends lost 5 bases and 1 base respectively, with 9 bases between them. Germline V gene data show CDR1 as MNHEY and CDR2 as SMNVEV (reference sequence). This CDR3 has 14 amino acids. The CDR3 DNA sequence: TGTGCCAGCAGTCAGGGACTGAGCAATCAGCCCCAGCATTTT. Protein product: CASSQGLSNQPQHF.

V and J are TRBV15 and TRBJ1-1; D not resolved. The CDR3 loop spans 16 amino acids. CDR1 is LNHNV and CDR2 is YYDKDF in the germline V gene (reference sequence). V was trimmed by 0 bases and J by 0 bases, leaving 11 bases between them. The CDR3 loop reads CATSRDHQVMNTEAFF. The CDR3 region has the DNA TGTGCCACCAGCAGAGATCATCAGGTAATGAACACTGAAGCTTTCTTT.

The chain joins TRBV5-1 to TRBJ1-4, with D unclear. Trimming took off 6 bases at V and 5 bases at J, with 23 bases between the two ends. This CDR3 spans 17 amino acids. The germline CDR1 and CDR2 sequences are SGHRS and YFSETQ. The CDR3 spells CASNLRPTDLANEKLFF. The DNA for the CDR3 is TGCGCCAGCAACCTCCGGCCTACCGATCTTGCAAATGAAAAACTGTTTTTT.

The chain has TRBV19 and TRBJ2-3; no clear D. This CDR3 has 14 amino acids. Germline V gene lookup returns CDR1 LNHDA and CDR2 SQIVND (reference sequence). The germline V and J ends were trimmed by 5 bases and 2 bases, with 11 bases remaining between them. The CDR3 nucleotides read TGTGCCAGTAGTTCGTTGTGGGCCACAGATACGCAGTATTTT. Translating gives CASSSLWATDTQYF.

J is TRBJ2-1 and V is TRBV6-6; 7 bases fit TRBD2. V dropped 0 bases and J dropped 2; count of bases not matched to a gene: 4. There are 16 residues in the CDR3. Germline lookup yields CDR1 MNHNY and CDR2 SVGAGI (reference sequence). The CDR3 region is CASSYSIGRTYNEQFF. Here the CDR3 DNA reads TGTGCCAGCAGTTACTCGATCGGGAGGACCTACAATGAGCAGTTCTTC.

The CDR3 nucleotides are TGTGCCAGCAGCTACCGGACAGGCTCCTACGAGCAGTACTTC. Residues: CASSYRTGSYEQYF. The chain uses TRBV11-3 and TRBJ2-7; 7 bases agree with TRBD1. The germline V gene encodes CDR1 SGHNT and CDR2 YENEEA. This CDR3 region has 14 residues. The J segment lost 0 bases and the V segment lost 4 bases, leaving 3 bases of the junction unmatched.

Comments on this clone: Other DNA sequences in this sample translate to the same CDR3. V usage is TRBV6-5 and J usage is TRBJ1-5, with 9 bases lining up with TRBD1. Per germline, CDR1 MNHEY and CDR2 SVGAGI. V shed 6 bases, J shed 5 bases, and the junction held 5 bases outside the gene matches. CDR3 size: 14 residues. This CDR3 is CASSSGQGYQPQHF. CDR3 in DNA: TGTGCCAGCAGCTCGGGACAGGGATATCAGCCCCAGCATTTT.

The chain is built from TRBV19 and TRBJ2-5; D not certain. CDR3 length equals 14 residues. V was clipped by 7 bases and J by 0 bases, with 12 bases between them. Looked up from germline, CDR1 is LNHDA and CDR2 is SQIVND (reference sequence). The CDR3 here is CASKGPGDQETQYF. CDR3 nucleotide sequence: TGTGCCAGTAAGGGTCCTGGGGACCAAGAGACCCAGTACTTC.

This chain connects TRBV25-1 to TRBJ2-5; D not certain. Germline V gives CDR1 MGHDK, CDR2 SYGVNS. Trimming cost V 3 bases and J 7 bases, with 9 bases left between them. CDR3 length equals 12 residues. The CDR3 DNA is TGTGCCAGCAGTGATCCCCTGGGGACCCAGTACTTC. This translates into CASSDPLGTQYF.

The rearrangement joins TRBV29-1 to TRBJ1-1; 8 bases line up with TRBD1. Germline assignment: CDR1 SQVTM and CDR2 ANQGSEA. Trimming removed 1 base from V and 1 base from J; junction bases left unmatched: 5. This CDR3 comprises 15 residues. CDR3 in amino acids: CSVEGLGTGNTEAFF. CDR3 DNA: TGCAGCGTTGAAGGCTTAGGGACAGGGAACACTGAAGCTTTCTTT.

The V and J genes are TRBV25-1 and TRBJ1-4; no clear D gene. V shed 2 bases and J shed 3 bases, with 7 bases lying between them. This CDR3 contains 14 residues. CDR1 and CDR2 (germline): MGHDK, SYGVNS. This CDR3 is CASSEPGSNEKLFF. The CDR3 DNA reads as TGTGCCAGCAGTGAACCGGGATCTAATGAAAAACTGTTTTTT. Using reference TRBV25-1 and TRBJ1-4 for the parts outside the CDR3, the full variable domain is EADIYQTPRYLVIGTGKKITLECSQTMGHDKMYWYQQDPGMELHLIHYSYGVNSTEKGDLSSESTVSRIRTEHFPLTLESARPSHTSQYLCASSEPGSNEKLFFGSGTQLSVL.

J is TRBJ1-1 and V is TRBV6-1, with TRBD1 as a possible D gene (6 bases). Germline assignment: CDR1 MNHNS and CDR2 SASEGT. The V and J ends lost 4 bases and 4 bases respectively, with 16 bases between them. CDR3 length: 15 residues. CDR3 sequence (DNA): TGTGCCAGCAGTGTCAAATTGACAGGCCCCACTGAAGCTTTCTTT. Protein product: CASSVKLTGPTEAFF.